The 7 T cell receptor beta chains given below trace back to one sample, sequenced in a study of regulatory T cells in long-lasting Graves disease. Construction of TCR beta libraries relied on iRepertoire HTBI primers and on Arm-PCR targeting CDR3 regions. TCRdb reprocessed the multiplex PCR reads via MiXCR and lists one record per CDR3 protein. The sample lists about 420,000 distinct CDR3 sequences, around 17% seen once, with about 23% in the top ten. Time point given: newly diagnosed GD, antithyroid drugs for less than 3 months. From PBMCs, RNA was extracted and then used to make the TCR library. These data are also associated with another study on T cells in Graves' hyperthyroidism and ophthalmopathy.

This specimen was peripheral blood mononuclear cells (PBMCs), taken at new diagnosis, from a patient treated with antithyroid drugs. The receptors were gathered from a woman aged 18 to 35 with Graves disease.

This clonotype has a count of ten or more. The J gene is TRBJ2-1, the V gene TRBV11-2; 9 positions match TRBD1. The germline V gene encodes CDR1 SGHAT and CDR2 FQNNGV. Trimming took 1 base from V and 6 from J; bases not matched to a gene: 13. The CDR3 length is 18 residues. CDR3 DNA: TGTGCCAGCAGCTTAGCTCGGGACAGGGTTTTTACTGGCAATGAGCAGTTCTTC. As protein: CASSLARDRVFTGNEQFF.

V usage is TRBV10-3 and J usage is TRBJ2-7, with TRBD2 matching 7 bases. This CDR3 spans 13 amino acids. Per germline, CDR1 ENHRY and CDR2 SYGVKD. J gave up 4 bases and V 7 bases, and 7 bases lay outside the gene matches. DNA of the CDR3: TGTGCCATCATGGGCGGGAGAGGGTACGAGCAGTACTTC. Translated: CAIMGGRGYEQYF.

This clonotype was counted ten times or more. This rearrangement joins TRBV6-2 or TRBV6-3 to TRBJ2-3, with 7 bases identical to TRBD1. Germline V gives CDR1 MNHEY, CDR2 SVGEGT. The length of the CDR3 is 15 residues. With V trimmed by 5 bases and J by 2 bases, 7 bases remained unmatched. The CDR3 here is CASSQTGTITDTQYF. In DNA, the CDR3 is TGTGCCAGCAGTCAGACAGGGACAATCACAGATACGCAGTATTTT.

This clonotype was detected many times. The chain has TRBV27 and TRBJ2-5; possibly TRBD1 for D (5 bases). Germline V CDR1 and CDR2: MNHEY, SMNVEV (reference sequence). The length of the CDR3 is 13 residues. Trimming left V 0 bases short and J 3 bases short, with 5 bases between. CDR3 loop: CASSLSDKETQYF. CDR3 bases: TGTGCCAGCAGTTTATCGGACAAAGAGACCCAGTACTTC.

The CDR3 DNA reads as TGTGCCAGCAGTGAAGAGGGGACAGCTCTCGCATACGAGCAGTACTTC. Residues: CASSEEGTALAYEQYF. V is TRBV6-1 and J is TRBJ2-7; 7 nucleotides line up with TRBD1. Trimming took 1 base from V and 4 from J; bases not matched to a gene: 10. The germline V gene encodes CDR1 MNHNS and CDR2 SASEGT. The CDR3 consists of 16 residues.

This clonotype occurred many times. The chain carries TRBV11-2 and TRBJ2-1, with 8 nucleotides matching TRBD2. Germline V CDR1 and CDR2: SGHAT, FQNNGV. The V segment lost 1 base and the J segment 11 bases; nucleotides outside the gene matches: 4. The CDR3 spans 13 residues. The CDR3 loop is CASSLGYSGKQFF. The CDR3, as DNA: TGTGCCAGCAGCTTAGGGTATAGCGGGAAGCAGTTCTTC.

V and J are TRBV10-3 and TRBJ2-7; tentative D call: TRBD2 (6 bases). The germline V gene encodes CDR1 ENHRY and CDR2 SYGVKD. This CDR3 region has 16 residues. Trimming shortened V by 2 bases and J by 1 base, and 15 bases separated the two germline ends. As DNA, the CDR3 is TGTGCCATCAGTGAGAATATGGGGGGACCGTCCTACGAGCAGTACTTC. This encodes CAISENMGGPSYEQYF.